What follows is one T cell receptor beta chain and its context. The record originates from a study of control samples from healthy donors and cancer patients. V was pared by 6 bases and J by 3 bases, with 17 bases between. The CDR3 loop spans 15 amino acids. Per the germline V gene, CDR1 is MDHEN and CDR2 is SYDVKM. TCRdb's copy holds only in-frame clones and misses some; the assay was immunoSEQ multiplex PCR. The sample contains 50,000 or so clones, 93% of which appear only once. This TCR came from a woman aged 45-59 years with head and neck cancer. V is TRBV28 and J is TRBJ1-1, with D tentatively TRBD1 (6 bases). The material sequenced was PBMCs. Here the CDR3 reads CASSPPRGRHTEAFF. The DNA for the CDR3 is TGTGCCAGCAGCCCCCCCCGGGGGCGGCACACTGAAGCTTTCTTT.